Listed below are T cell receptor beta chains from one sample, sequenced in a study of a mutant IDH1 vaccine in newly diagnosed glioma. Here immunoSEQ multiplex PCR was the method, and the copy in TCRdb shows in-frame clones only, minus some. The sample lists about 33,000 clones, around 87% occurring once. Their target antigens are unknown. The sequencing used PBMCs, collected from a glioma patient whose treatment included an IDH1 peptide vaccine. The origin of the receptors is a middle-aged man with glioma. Both conserved end residues are part of each CDR3. A D gene is named only where the DNA matches it firmly. The size of a clone is reported for some rows only, either as once, few or many, or as a class for expanded clones.

abundance,v_gene,d_gene,j_gene,CDR3nt,CDR3aa
NA,TRBV4-3,NA,TRBJ1-5,TGCGCCAGCAGCCAAGAGGGGTGGGAGCCCCAGCATTTT,CASSQEGWEPQHF
NA,TRBV9,TRBD2,TRBJ2-3,TGTGCCAGCAGCGCGGGGGGAGATACGCAGTATTTT,CASSAGGDTQYF
NA,TRBV18,NA,TRBJ1-1,TGTGCCAGCTCACGACAGGCGAAGAACACTGAAGCTTTCTTT,CASSRQAKNTEAFF
NA,TRBV6-6,NA,TRBJ1-3,TGTGCCAGCAAAGTAGAAGGGGGAACTGGAAACACCATATATTTT,CASKVEGGTGNTIYF
once,TRBV13,TRBD2,TRBJ2-1,TGTGCCAGCAGCCCTTCCCCCAACCCTAGCGGGGTCAACAATGAGCAGTTCTTC,CASSPSPNPSGVNNEQFF
NA,TRBV5-6,NA,TRBJ1-2,TGTGCCAGCAGCCCGACAGGCCGCTATGGCTACACCTTC,CASSPTGRYGYTF
once,TRBV2,NA,TRBJ1-5,TGTGCCAGCAAGGCCAGCGACCTCAATCAGCCCCAGCATTTT,CASKASDLNQPQHF
NA,TRBV7-8,NA,TRBJ1-5,TGTGCCAGCAGTCGGAGCCAGGGTACTAGCAATCAGCCCCAGCATTTT,CASSRSQGTSNQPQHF
NA,TRBV7-9,NA,TRBJ2-5,TGTGCCAGCAGCTTCCCGGGACCCCTGGCCCAGTACTTC,CASSFPGPLAQYF
few,TRBV7-6,NA,TRBJ1-4,TGTGCCAGCAGCTTAGACGCCAGGGGTGCTAATGAAAAACTGTTTTTT,CASSLDARGANEKLFF
NA,TRBV4-1,TRBD1,TRBJ1-2,TGCGCCAGCAGCCAACCCGGACAGGCGCAGCTAAACTATGGCTACACCTTC,CASSQPGQAQLNYGYTF
NA,TRBV5-1,TRBD1,TRBJ1-6,TGCGCCAGCAGCTCTGGACAGGGTAAACCCCTCCACTTT,CASSSGQGKPLHF
NA,TRBV5-6,NA,TRBJ2-6,TGTGCCAGCAGCTTGAAAGGGTATGGGGCCAACGTCCTGACTTTC,CASSLKGYGANVLTF
NA,TRBV11-3,TRBD2,TRBJ2-5,TGTGCCAGCAGCTCTAGCGGGGGCCCGCAAGAGACCCAGTACTTC,CASSSSGGPQETQYF
NA,TRBV11-2,NA,TRBJ2-6,TGTGCCAGCAGCCAAGGAGTCTCTGGGGCCAACGTCCTGACTTTC,CASSQGVSGANVLTF
NA,TRBV28,NA,TRBJ1-1,TGTGCCAGTAATGGGGGGGGTCGGAACACTGAAGCTTTCTTT,CASNGGGRNTEAFF
NA,TRBV7-2,TRBD2,TRBJ2-7,TGTGCCAGCAGCTTAGCGGGACTAGCGGTACTTTACGAGCAGTACTTC,CASSLAGLAVLYEQYF
NA,TRBV5-6,NA,TRBJ1-3,TGTGCCAGCAGCTTGGGAATGTCACTGATCTCTGGAAACACCATATATTTT,CASSLGMSLISGNTIYF
NA,TRBV27,TRBD1,TRBJ2-2,TGTGCCAGCAACTCCCCCCTGACAGGGGTTCCCGGGGAGCTGTTTTTT,CASNSPLTGVPGELFF
once,TRBV5-1,NA,TRBJ2-2,TGCGCCAGCAGCCCCCCGTGGGGTGGGGCGAACACCGGGGAGCTGTTTTTT,CASSPPWGGANTGELFF
NA,TRBV6-6,NA,TRBJ1-2,TGTGCCAGCAGTTACGGCAGGGTCGACTATGGCTACACCTTC,CASSYGRVDYGYTF
NA,TRBV30,NA,TRBJ1-5,TGTGCCTGGAGTGGTAGGGTTAGCAATCAGCCCCAGCATTTT,CAWSGRVSNQPQHF
NA,TRBV30,NA,TRBJ2-2,TGTGCCTGGACGGCGAACACCGGGGAGCTGTTTTTT,CAWTANTGELFF
NA,TRBV9,NA,TRBJ1-4,TGTGCCAGCAGCGTAGGAATGAGGGACGGGATTGAAAAACTGTTTTTT,CASSVGMRDGIEKLFF
NA,TRBV11-3,NA,TRBJ2-3,TGTGCCAGCAGCTGGTCGTACCGCACAGATACGCAGTATTTT,CASSWSYRTDTQYF
NA,TRBV7-8,TRBD2,TRBJ2-3,TGTGCCAGCAGCTTACGGCTGCGCGGGGGGGGTTCAGATACGCAGTATTTT,CASSLRLRGGGSDTQYF
NA,TRBV28,TRBD1,TRBJ2-7,TGTGCCAGCAGCACACCGGGACAGACCTACGAGCAGTACTTC,CASSTPGQTYEQYF
NA,TRBV2,NA,TRBJ1-2,TGTGCCAGCAGTTATTTAGGGAGGTCGGGCTATGGCTACACCTTC,CASSYLGRSGYGYTF
NA,TRBV19,TRBD2,TRBJ2-7,TGTGCCAGTGTGGGCGGGAGGGAATACGAGCAGTACTTC,CASVGGREYEQYF
NA,TRBV4-1,NA,TRBJ1-2,TGCGCCAGCAGCCAAGGAGGGAATGGCTACACCTTC,CASSQGGNGYTF
NA,TRBV11-2,NA,TRBJ2-5,TGTGCCAGCAGCCATAAAGAGACCCAGTACTTC,CASSHKETQYF
NA,TRBV2,TRBD1,TRBJ1-2,TGTGCCAGCAGTGCGGGACAGCGGGGCTACACCTTC,CASSAGQRGYTF
NA,TRBV15,NA,TRBJ1-4,TGTGCCACCAGCAGAGATCGGGCGGTGTGGGAAAAACTGTTTTTT,CATSRDRAVWEKLFF
NA,TRBV5-1,NA,TRBJ1-2,TGCGCCAGCAGTGTTGGTTTAGGTAGGGGCGGAAACTATGGCTACACCTTC,CASSVGLGRGGNYGYTF
NA,TRBV18,NA,TRBJ1-6,TGTGCCAGCTCGGAGGGTTATTATAATTCACCCCTCCACTTT,CASSEGYYNSPLHF
NA,TRBV28,NA,TRBJ1-6,TGTGCCAGCAGCTATAAGCCCGGACACCTCAATTCACCCCTCCACTTT,CASSYKPGHLNSPLHF